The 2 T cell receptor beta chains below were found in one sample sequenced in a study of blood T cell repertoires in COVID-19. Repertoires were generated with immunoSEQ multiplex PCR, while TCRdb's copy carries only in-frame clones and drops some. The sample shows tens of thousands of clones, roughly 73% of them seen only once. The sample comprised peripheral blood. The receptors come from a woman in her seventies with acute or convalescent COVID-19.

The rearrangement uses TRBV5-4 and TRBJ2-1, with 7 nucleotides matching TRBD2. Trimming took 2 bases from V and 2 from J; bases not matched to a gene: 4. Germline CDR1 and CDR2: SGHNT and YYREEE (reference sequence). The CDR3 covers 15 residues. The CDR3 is CASSLAGRAYNEQFF. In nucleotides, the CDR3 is TGTGCCAGCAGCTTAGCGGGAAGGGCCTACAATGAGCAGTTCTTC.

CDR3 region: CASSRTSGDNEQFF. DNA for the CDR3: TGTGCCAGCAGTAGAACTAGCGGGGACAATGAGCAGTTCTTC. V gene TRBV7-2 combines with J gene TRBJ2-1; 10 nucleotides line up with TRBD2. The CDR3 has 14 residues. Per the germline V gene, CDR1 is SGHTA and CDR2 is FQGNSA. After removal of 6 bases from V and 5 bases from J, the junction contained 4 bases not matched to a gene.